This paragraph covers one T cell receptor (beta chain) sequence. Per germline, CDR1 MNHEY and CDR2 SVGAGI. The CDR3 contains 13 residues. V shed 8 bases and J shed 2 bases, with 10 bases lying between them. These data originate in a study of control samples from healthy donors and cancer patients. Profiling relied on immunoSEQ multiplex PCR, and the TCRdb table lists in-frame clones only, not all of them. This table has about 92,000 clones, almost 85% appearing once. The material sequenced was blood. The V gene is TRBV6-5, the J gene TRBJ2-4; tentatively, D is TRBD2 (5 bases). The TCR sequence derives from a woman aged 60-75 years in good health. The DNA of the CDR3 is TGTGCCAGCCAGAGAGGGTCCAAAAACATTCAGTACTTC. Translated, it gives CASQRGSKNIQYF.